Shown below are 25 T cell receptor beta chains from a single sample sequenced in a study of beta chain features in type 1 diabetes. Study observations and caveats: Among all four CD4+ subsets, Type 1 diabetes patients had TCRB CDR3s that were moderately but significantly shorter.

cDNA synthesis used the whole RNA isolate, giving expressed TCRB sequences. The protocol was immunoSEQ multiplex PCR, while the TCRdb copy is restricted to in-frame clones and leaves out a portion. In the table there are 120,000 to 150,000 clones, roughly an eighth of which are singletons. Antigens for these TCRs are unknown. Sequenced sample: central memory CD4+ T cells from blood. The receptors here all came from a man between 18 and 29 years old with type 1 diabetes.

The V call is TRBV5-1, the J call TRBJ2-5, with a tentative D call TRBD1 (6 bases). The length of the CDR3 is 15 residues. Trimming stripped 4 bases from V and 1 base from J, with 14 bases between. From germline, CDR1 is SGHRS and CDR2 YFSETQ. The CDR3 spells CASSQATGFQETQYF. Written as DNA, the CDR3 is TGCGCCAGCAGCCAAGCGACAGGTTTCCAAGAGACCCAGTACTTC.

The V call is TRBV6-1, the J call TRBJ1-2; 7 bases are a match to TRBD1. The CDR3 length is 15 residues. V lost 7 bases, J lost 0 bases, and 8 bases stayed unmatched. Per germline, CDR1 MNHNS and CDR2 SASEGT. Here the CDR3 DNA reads TGTGCCAGCACGGGGACAGACTACTCTAACTATGGCTACACCTTC. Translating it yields CASTGTDYSNYGYTF.

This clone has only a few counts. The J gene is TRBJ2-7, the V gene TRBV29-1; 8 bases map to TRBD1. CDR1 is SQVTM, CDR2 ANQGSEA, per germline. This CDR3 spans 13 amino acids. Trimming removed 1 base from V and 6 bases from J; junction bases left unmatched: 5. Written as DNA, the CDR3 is TGCAGCGTTGAAGGGACAGGGAGGTCCGAGCAGTACTTC. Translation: CSVEGTGRSEQYF.

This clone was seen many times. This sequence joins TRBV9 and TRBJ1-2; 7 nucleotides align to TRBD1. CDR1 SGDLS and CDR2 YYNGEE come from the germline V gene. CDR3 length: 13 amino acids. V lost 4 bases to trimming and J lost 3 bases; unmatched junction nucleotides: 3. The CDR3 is CASSFGQDYGYTF. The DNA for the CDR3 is TGTGCCAGCAGCTTCGGACAGGACTATGGCTACACCTTC. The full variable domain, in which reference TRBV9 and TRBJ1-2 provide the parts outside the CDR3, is DSGVTQTPKHLITATGQRVTLRCSPRSGDLSVYWYQQSLDQGLQFLIQYYNGEERAKGNILERFSAQQFPDLHSELNLSSLELGDSALYFCASSFGQDYGYTFGSGTRLTVV.

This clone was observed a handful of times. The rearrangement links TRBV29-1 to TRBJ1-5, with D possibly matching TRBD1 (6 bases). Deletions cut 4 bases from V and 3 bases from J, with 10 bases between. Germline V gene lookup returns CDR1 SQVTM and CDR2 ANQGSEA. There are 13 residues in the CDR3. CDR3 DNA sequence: TGCAGCGTTGCCGGGGGGCTCAATCAGCCCCAGCATTTT. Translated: CSVAGGLNQPQHF.

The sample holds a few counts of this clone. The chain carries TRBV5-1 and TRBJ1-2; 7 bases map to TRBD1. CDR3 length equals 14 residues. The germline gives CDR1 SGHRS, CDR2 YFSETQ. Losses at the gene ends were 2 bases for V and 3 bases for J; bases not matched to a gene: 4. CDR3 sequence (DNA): TGCGCCAGCAGCTTTGGGGACAGCCACTATGGCTACACCTTC. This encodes CASSFGDSHYGYTF.

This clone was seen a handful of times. CDR3 amino acids: CSVGSQAYEQYF. The DNA of the CDR3 is TGCAGCGTTGGTTCGCAGGCCTACGAGCAGTACTTC. This chain uses TRBV29-1 with TRBJ2-7; D gene uncertain. Trimming stripped 4 bases from V and 2 bases from J, with 9 bases between. This CDR3 spans 12 amino acids. Germline assignment: CDR1 SQVTM and CDR2 ANQGSEA.

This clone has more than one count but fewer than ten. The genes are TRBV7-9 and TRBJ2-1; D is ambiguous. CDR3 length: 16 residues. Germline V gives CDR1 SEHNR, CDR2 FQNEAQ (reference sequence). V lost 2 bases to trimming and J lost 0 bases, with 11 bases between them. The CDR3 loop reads CASSLKRSSSYNEQFF. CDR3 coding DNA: TGTGCCAGCAGCTTAAAACGGAGCAGCTCCTACAATGAGCAGTTCTTC.

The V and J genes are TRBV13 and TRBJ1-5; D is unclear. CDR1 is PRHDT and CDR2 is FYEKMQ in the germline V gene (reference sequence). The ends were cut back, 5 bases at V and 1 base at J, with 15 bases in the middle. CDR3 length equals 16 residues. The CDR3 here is CASSQSIGGSNQPQHF. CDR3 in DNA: TGTGCCAGCAGCCAATCGATCGGAGGGAGCAATCAGCCCCAGCATTTT. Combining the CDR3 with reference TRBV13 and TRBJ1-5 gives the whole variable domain AAGVIQSPRHLIKEKRETATLKCYPIPRHDTVYWYQQGPGQDPQFLISFYEKMQSDKGSIPDRFSAQQFSDYHSELNMSSLELGDSALYFCASSQSIGGSNQPQHFGDGTRLSIL.

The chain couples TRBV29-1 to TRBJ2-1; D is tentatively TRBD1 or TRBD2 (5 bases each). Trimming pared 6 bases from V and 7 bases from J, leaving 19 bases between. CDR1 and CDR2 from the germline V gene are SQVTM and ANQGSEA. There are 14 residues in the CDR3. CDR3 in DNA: TGCAGCGTGGGCGACCCGGGACGGTCTAATGAGCAGTTCTTC. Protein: CSVGDPGRSNEQFF.

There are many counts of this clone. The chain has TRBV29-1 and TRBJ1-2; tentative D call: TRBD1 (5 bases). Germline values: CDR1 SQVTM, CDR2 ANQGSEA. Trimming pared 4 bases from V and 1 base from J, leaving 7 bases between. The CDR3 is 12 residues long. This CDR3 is CSVGDSNYGYTF. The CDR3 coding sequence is TGCAGCGTTGGAGACAGTAACTATGGCTACACCTTC.

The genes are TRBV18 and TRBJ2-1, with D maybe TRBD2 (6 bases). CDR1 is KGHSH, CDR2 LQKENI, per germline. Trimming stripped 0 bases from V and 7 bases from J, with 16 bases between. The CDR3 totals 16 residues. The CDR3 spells CASSPPGLSVRNEQFF. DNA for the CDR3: TGTGCCAGCTCACCACCGGGACTCTCGGTAAGGAATGAGCAGTTCTTC.

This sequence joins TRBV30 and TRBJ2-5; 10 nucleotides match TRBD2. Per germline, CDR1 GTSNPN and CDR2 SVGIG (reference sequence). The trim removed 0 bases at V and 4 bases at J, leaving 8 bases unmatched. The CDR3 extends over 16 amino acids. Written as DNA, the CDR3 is TGTGCCTGGAGTGTACAGAAGCGGGGGGGCCCAGAGACCCAGTACTTC. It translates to CAWSVQKRGGPETQYF. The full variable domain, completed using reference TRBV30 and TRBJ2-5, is SQTIHQWPATLVQPVGSPLSLECTVEGTSNPNLYWYRQAAGRGLQLLFYSVGIGQISSEVPQNLSASRPQDRQFILSSKKLLLSDSGFYLCAWSVQKRGGPETQYFGPGTRLLVL.

The CDR3 reads CASSFMRGTEAFF. The CDR3, as DNA: TGTGCCAGCAGCTTTATGAGGGGCACTGAAGCTTTCTTT. V gene TRBV13 combines with J gene TRBJ1-1; D is possibly TRBD1 (5 bases). CDR1 and CDR2 (germline): PRHDT, FYEKMQ (reference sequence). The CDR3 has 13 residues. V was cut by 3 bases and J by 4 bases, with 9 bases left in between.

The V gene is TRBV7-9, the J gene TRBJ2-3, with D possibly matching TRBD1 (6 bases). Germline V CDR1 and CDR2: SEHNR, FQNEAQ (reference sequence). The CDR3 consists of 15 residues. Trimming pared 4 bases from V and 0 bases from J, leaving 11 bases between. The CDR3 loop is CASSSDSTSTDTQYF. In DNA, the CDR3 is TGTGCCAGCAGCTCGGACAGTACTAGCACAGATACGCAGTATTTT. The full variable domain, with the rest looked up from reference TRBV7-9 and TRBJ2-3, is DTGVSQNPRHKITKRGQNVTFRCDPISEHNRLYWYRQTLGQGPEFLTYFQNEAQLEKSRLLSDRFSAERPKGSFSTLEIQRTEQGDSAMYLCASSSDSTSTDTQYFGPGTRLTVL.

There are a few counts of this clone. The DNA for the CDR3 is TGTGCCAGTAGTATGGGGCGGGAGACCCAGTACTTC. Residues: CASSMGRETQYF. The V gene is TRBV19, the J gene TRBJ2-5, with TRBD1 as a possible D gene (5 bases). V gave up 3 bases and J gave up 5 bases, with 7 bases separating them. Germline V gives CDR1 LNHDA, CDR2 SQIVND (reference sequence). This CDR3 has 12 amino acids.

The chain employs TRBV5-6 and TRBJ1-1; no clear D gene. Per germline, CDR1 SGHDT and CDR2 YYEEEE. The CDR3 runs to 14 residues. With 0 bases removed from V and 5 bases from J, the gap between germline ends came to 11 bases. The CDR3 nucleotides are TGTGCCAGCAGCTTGGTTCAGAGCAGGACTGAAGCTTTCTTT. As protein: CASSLVQSRTEAFF.

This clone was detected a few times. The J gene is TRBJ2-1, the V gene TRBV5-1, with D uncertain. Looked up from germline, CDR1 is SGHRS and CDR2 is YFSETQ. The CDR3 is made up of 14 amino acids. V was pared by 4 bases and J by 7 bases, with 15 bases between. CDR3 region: CASSLGTVDNEQFF. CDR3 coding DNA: TGCGCCAGCAGCCTGGGAACAGTAGATAATGAGCAGTTCTTC.

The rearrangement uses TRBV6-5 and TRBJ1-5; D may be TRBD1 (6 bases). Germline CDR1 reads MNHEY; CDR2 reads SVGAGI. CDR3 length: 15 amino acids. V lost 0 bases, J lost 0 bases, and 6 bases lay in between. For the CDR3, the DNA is TGTGCCAGCAGTTACTCGACAGGTAGCAATCAGCCCCAGCATTTT. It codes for CASSYSTGSNQPQHF.

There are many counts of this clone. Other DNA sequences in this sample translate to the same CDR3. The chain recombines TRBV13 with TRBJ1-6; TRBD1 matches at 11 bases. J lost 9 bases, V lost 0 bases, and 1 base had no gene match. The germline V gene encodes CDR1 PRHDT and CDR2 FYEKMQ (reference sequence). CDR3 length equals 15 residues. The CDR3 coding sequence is TGTGCCAGCAGCTTAGGGGACAGGGGGCGTTCACCCCTCCACTTT. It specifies CASSLGDRGRSPLHF.

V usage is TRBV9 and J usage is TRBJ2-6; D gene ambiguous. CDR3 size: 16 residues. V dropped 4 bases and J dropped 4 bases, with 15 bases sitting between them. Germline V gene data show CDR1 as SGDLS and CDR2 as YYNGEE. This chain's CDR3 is CASSPHEATGANVLTF. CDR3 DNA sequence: TGTGCCAGCAGCCCCCATGAGGCGACAGGGGCCAACGTCCTGACTTTC.

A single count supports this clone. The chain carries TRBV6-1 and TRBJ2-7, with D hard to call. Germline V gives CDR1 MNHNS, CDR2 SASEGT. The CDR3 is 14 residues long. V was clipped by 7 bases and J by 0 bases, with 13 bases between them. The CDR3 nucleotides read TGTGCCAGCACCCCAGGTTGGAGCTCCTACGAGCAGTACTTC. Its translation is CASTPGWSSYEQYF.

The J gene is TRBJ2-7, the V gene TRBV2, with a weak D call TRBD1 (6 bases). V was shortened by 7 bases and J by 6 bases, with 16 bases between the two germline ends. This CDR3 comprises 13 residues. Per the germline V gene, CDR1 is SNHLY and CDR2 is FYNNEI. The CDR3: CASTGRGNSEQYF. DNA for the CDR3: TGTGCCAGCACTGGCAGGGGTAACTCCGAGCAGTACTTC.

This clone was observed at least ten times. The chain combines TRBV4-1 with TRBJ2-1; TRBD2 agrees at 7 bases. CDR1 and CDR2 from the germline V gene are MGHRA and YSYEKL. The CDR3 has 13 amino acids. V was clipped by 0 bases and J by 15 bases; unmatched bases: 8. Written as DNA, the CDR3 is TGCGCCAGCAGCCAAGAAACCGGGACTATCCGGTTCTTC. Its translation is CASSQETGTIRFF.

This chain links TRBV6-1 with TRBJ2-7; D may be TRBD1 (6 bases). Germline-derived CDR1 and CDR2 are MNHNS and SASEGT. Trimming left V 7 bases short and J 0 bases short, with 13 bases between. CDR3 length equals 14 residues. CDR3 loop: CASTSIGGSYEQYF. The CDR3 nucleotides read TGTGCCAGCACCTCCATAGGGGGCTCCTACGAGCAGTACTTC.